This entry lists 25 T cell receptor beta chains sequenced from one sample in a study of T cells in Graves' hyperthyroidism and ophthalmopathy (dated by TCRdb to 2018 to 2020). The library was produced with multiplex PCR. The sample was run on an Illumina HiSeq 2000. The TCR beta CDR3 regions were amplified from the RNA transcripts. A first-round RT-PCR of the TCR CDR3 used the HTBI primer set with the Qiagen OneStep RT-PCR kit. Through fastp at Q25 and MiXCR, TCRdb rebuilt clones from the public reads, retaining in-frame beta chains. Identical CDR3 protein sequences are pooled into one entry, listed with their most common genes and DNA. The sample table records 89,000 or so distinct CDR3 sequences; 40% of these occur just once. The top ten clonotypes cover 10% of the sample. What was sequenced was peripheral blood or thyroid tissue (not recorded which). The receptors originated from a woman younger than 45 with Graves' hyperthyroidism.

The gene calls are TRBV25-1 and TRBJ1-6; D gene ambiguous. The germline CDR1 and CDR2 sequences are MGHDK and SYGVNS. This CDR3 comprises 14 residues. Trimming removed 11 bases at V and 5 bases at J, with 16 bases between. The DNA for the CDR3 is TGTGCCGTCTACCACTCAACAGATAATTCACCCCTCCACTTT. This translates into CAVYHSTDNSPLHF.

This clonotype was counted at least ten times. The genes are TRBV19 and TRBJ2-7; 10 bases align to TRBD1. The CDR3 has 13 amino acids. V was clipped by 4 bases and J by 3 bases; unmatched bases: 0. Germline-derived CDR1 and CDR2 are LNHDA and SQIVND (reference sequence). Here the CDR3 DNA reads TGTGCCAGTAGTAGGACAGGGGGCTACGAGCAGTACTTC. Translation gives CASSRTGGYEQYF.

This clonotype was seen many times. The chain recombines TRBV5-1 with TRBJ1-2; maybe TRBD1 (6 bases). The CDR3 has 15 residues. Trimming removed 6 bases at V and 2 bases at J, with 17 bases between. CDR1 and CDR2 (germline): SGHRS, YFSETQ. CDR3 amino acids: CASNSGVVANYGYTF. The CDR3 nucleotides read TGCGCCAGCAATTCAGGGGTGGTGGCGAACTATGGCTACACCTTC.

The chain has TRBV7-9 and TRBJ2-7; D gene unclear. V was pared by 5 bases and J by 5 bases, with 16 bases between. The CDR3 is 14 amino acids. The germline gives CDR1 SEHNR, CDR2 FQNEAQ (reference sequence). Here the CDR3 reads CASSPGSAPDEQYF. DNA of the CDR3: TGTGCCAGCAGCCCAGGTTCGGCTCCCGACGAGCAGTACTTC.

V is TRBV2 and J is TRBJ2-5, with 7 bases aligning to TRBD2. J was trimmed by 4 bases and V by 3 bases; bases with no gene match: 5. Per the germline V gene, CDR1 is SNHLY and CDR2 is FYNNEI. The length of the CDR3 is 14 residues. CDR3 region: CASSDGGSAETQYF. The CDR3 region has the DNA TGTGCCAGCAGTGACGGCGGGAGTGCAGAGACCCAGTACTTC.

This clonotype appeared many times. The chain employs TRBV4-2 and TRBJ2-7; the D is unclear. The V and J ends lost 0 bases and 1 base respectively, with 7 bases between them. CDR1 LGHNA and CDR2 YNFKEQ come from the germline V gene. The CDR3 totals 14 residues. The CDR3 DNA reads TGTGCCAGCAGCCAAGAAGGACCTTCCTACGAGCAGTACTTC. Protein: CASSQEGPSYEQYF.

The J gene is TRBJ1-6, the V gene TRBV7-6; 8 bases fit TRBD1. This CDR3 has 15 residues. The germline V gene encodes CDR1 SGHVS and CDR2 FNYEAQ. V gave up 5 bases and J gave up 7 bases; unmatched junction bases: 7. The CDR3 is CASSDDRGPNSPLHF. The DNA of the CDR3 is TGTGCCAGCAGCGATGACAGGGGTCCAAATTCACCCCTCCACTTT. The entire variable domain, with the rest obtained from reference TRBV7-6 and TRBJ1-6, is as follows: GAGVSQSPRYKVTKRGQDVALRCDPISGHVSLYWYRQALGQGPEFLTYFNYEAQQDKSGLPNDRFSAERPEGSISTLTIQRTEQRDSAMYRCASSDDRGPNSPLHFGNGTRLTVT.

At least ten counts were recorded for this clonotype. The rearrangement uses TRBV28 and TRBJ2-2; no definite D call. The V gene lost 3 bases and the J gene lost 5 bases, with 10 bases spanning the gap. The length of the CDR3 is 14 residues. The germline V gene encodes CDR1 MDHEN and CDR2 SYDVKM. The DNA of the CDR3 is TGTGCCAGCAGTTTTAGCTCCGGGACCGGGGAGCTGTTTTTT. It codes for CASSFSSGTGELFF.

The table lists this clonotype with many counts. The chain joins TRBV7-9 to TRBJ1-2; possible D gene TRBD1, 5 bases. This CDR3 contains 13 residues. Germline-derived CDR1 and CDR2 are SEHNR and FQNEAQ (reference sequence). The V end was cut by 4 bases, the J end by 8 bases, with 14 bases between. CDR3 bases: TGTGCCAGCAGCTGGGACGGGCTCGGCGGCTACACCTTC. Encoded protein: CASSWDGLGGYTF.

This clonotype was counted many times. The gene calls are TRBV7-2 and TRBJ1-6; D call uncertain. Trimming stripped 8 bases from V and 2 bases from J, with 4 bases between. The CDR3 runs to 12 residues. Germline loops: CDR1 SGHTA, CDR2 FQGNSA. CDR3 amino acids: CASGPYNSPLHF. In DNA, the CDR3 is TGTGCCAGCGGGCCCTATAATTCACCCCTCCACTTT.

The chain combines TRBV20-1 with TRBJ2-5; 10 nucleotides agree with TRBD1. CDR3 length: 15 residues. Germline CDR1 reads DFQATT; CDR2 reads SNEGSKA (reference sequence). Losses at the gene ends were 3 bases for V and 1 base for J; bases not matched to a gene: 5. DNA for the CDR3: TGCAGTGCTAGTTGGGACAGGGGAGGCCAAGAGACCCAGTACTTC. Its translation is CSASWDRGGQETQYF.

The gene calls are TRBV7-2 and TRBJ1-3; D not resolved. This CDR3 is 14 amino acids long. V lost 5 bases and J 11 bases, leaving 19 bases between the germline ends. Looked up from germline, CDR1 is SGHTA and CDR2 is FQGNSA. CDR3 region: CASSQEPSGSSIYF. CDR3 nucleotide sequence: TGTGCCAGCAGCCAAGAGCCTAGCGGGAGCTCCATATATTTT. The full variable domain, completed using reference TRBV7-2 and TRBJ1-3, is GAGVSQSPSNKVTEKGKDVELRCDPISGHTALYWYRQSLGQGLEFLIYFQGNSAPDKSGLPSDRFSAERTGGSVSTLTIQRTQQEDSAVYLCASSQEPSGSSIYFGEGSWLTVV.

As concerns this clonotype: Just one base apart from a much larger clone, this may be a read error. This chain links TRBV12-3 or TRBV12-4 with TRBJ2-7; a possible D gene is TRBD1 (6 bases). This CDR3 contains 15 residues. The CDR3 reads CTSRDPPGARYEQYF. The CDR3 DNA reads TGTACCAGCAGGGACCCCCCAGGGGCCCGCTACGAGCAGTACTTC.

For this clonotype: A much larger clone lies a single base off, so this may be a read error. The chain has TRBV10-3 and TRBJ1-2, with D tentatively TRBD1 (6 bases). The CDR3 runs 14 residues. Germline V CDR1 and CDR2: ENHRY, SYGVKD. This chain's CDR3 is CASVQDRFNCGYTF. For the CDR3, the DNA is TGTGCCAGCGTGCAGGACAGATTTAACTGTGGCTACACCTTC.

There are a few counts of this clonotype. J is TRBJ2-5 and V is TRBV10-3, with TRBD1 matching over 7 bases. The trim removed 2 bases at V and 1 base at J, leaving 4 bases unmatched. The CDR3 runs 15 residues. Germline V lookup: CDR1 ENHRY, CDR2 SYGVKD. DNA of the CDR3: TGTGCCATCAGTGAGGAGGGGGCCCGCCAAGAGACCCAGTACTTC. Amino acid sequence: CAISEEGARQETQYF.

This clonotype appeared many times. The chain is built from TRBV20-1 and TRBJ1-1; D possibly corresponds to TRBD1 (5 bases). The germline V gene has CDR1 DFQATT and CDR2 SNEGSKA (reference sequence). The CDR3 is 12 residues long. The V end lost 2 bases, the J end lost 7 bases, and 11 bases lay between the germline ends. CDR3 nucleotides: TGCAGTGCTAGAAAGGGGACGGTTGAAGCTTTCTTT. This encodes CSARKGTVEAFF.

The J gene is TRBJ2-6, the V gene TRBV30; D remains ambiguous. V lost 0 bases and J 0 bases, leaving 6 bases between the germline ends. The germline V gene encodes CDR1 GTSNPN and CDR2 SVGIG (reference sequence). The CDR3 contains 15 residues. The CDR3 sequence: CAWSVLGSGANVLTF. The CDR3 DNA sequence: TGTGCCTGGAGTGTACTTGGCTCTGGGGCCAACGTCCTGACTTTC. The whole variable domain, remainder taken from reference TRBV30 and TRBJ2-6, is SQTIHQWPATLVQPVGSPLSLECTVEGTSNPNLYWYRQAAGRGLQLLFYSVGIGQISSEVPQNLSASRPQDRQFILSSKKLLLSDSGFYLCAWSVLGSGANVLTFGAGSRLTVL.

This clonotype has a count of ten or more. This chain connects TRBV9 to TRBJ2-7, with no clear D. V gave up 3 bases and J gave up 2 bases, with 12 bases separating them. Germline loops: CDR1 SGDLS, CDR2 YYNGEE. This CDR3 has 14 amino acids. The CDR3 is CASSARLSTYEQYF. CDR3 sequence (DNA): TGTGCCAGCAGCGCGAGATTATCCACCTACGAGCAGTACTTC.

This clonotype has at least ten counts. The CDR3 nucleotides read TGCGCCAGCAGCCTGGCACAGAACACTGAAGCTTTCTTT. Amino acid sequence: CASSLAQNTEAFF. The chain employs TRBV4-1 and TRBJ1-1, with unresolved D. The CDR3 totals 13 residues. Germline CDR1 MGHRA, CDR2 YSYEKL. Trimming stripped 4 bases from V and 1 base from J, with 7 bases between.

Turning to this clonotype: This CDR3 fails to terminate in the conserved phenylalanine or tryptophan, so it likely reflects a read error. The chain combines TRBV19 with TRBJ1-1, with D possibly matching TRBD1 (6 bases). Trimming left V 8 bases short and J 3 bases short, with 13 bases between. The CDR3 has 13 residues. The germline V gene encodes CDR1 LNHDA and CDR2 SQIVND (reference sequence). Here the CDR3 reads CASGRTDYTEAFL. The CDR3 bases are TGTGCCAGTGGGAGGACAGACTACACTGAAGCTTTCTTG.

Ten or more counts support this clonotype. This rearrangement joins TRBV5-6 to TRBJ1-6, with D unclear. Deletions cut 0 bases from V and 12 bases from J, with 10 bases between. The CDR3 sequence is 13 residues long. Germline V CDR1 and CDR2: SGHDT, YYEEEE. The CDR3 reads CASSLDLFGPLHF. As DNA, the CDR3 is TGTGCCAGCAGCTTGGATCTCTTTGGACCCCTCCACTTT.

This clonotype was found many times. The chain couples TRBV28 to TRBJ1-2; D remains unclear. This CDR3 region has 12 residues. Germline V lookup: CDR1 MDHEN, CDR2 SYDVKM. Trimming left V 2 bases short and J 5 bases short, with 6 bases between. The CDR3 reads CASSLLRYGYTF. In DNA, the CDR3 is TGTGCCAGCAGTTTACTGAGATATGGCTACACCTTC.

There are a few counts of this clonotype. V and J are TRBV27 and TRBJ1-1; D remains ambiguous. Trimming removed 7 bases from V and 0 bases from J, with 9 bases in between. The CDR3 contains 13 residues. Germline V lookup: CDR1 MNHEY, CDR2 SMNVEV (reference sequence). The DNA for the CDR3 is TGTGCCAGCAATGTGGGTGTGAACACTGAAGCTTTCTTT. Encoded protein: CASNVGVNTEAFF.

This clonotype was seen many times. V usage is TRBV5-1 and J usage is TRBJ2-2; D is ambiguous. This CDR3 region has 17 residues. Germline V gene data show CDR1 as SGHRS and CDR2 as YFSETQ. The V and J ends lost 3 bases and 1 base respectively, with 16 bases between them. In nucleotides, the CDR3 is TGCGCCAGCAGCTGGACGCCCGGAGAACTGAACACCGGGGAGCTGTTTTTT. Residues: CASSWTPGELNTGELFF. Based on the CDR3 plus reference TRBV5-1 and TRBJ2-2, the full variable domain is KAGVTQTPRYLIKTRGQQVTLSCSPISGHRSVSWYQQTPGQGLQFLFEYFSETQRNKGNFPGRFSGRQFSNSRSEMNVSTLELGDSALYLCASSWTPGELNTGELFFGEGSRLTVL.

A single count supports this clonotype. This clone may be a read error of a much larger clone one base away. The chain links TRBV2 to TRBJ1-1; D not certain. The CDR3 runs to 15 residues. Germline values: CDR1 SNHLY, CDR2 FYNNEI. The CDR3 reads CGSRSGSLALTEAFF. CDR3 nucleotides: TGTGGCAGCAGATCTGGATCCCTCGCCCTTACTGAAGCTTTCTTT.